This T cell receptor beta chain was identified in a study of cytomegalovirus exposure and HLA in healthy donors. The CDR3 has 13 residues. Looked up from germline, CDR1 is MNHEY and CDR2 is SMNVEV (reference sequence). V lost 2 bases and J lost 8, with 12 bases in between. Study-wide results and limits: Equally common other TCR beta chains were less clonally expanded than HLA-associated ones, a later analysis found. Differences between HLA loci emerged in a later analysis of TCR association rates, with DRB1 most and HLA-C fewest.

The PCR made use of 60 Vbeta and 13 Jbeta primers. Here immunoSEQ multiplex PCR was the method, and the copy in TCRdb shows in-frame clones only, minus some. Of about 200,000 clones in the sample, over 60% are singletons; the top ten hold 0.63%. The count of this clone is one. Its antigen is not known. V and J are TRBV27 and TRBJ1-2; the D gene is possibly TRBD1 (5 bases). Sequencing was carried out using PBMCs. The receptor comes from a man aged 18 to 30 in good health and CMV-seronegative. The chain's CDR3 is CASSLNGGGGYTF. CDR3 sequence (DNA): TGTGCCAGCAGTTTAAACGGGGGAGGGGGCTACACCTTC.